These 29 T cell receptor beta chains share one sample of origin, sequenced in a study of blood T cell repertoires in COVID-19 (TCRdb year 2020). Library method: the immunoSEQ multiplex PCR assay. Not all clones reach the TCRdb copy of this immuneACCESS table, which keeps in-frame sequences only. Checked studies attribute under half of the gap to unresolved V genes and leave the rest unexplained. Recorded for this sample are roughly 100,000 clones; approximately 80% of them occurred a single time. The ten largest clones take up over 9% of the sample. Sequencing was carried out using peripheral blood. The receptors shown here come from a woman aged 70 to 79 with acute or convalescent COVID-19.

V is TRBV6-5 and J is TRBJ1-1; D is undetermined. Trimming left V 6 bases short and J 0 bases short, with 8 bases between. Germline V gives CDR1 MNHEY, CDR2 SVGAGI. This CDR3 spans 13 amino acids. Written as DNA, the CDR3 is TGTGCCAGCAGCCCACTGGTGAACACTGAAGCTTTCTTT. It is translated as CASSPLVNTEAFF.

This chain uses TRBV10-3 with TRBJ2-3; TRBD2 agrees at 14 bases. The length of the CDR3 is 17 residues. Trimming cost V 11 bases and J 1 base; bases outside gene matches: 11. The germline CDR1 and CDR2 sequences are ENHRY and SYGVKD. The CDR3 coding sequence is TGTGCCTCAGGAGGGACTAGCGGGAGTTTTGGCACAGATACGCAGTATTTT. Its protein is CASGGTSGSFGTDTQYF.

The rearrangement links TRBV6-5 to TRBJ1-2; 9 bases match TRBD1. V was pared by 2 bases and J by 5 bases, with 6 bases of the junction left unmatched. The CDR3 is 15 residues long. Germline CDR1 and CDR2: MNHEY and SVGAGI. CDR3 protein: CASSYGRDRVYGYTF. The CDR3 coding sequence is TGTGCCAGCAGTTACGGGCGGGACAGGGTATATGGCTACACCTTC.

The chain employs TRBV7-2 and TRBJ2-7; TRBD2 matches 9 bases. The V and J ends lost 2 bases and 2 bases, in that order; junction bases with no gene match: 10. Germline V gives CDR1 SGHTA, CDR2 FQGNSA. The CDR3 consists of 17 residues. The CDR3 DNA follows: TGTGCCAGCAGCTTATTCCCCAGGCGGGAGGGCCCCTACGAGCAGTACTTC. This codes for CASSLFPRREGPYEQYF.

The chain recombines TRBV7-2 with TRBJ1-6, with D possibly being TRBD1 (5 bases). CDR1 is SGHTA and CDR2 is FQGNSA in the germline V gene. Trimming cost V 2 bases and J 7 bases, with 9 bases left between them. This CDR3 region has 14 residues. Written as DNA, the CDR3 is TGTGCCAGCAGCTTAAACAGGTCAAATTCACCCCTCCACTTT. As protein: CASSLNRSNSPLHF.

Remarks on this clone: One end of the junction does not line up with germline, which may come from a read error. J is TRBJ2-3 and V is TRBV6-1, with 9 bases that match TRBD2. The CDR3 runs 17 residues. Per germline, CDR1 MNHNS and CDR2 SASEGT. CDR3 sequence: CASSEYLAGRGTDMQYF. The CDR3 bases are TGTGCCAGCAGTGAGTACCTAGCGGGAAGGGGCACAGATATGCAGTATTTT.

The CDR3 sequence is CATSREGGNQPQHF. As DNA, the CDR3 is TGTGCCACCAGCAGAGAAGGGGGCAATCAGCCCCAGCATTTT. This sequence joins TRBV15 and TRBJ1-5, with a tentative D call TRBD1 (5 bases). Trimming shortened V by 0 bases and J by 2 bases, and 5 bases separated the two germline ends. Germline CDR1 and CDR2: LNHNV and YYDKDF (reference sequence). The CDR3 covers 14 residues.

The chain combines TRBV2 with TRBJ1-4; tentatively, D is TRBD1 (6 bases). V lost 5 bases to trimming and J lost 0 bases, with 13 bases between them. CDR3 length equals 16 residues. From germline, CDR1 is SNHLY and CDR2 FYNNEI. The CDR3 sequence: CASSQRQAATNEKLFF. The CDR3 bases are TGTGCCAGCAGTCAACGACAGGCCGCAACTAATGAAAAACTGTTTTTT.

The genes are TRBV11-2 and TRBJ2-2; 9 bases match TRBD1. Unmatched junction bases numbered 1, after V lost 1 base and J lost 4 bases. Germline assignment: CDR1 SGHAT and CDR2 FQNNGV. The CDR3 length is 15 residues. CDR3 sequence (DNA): TGTGCCAGCAGCTTAGGGACAGGGGTCACCGGGGAGCTGTTTTTT. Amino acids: CASSLGTGVTGELFF.

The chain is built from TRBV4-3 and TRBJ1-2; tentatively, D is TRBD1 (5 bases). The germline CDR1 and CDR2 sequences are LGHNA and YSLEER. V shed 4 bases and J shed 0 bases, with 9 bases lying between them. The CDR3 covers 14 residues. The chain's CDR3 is CASSRGTANYGYTF. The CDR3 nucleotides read TGCGCCAGCAGCCGGGGCACAGCTAACTATGGCTACACCTTC.

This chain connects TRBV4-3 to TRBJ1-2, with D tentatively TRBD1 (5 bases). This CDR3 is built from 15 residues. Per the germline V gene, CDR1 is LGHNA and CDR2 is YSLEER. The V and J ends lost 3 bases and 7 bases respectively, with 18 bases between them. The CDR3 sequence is CASSHSYVGGGGYTF. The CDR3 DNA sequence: TGCGCCAGCAGCCATTCATACGTGGGGGGTGGTGGCTACACCTTC.

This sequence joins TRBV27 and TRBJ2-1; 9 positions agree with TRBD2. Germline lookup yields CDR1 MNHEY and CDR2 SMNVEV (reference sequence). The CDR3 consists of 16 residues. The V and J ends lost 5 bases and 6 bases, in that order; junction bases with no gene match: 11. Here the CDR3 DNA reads TGTGCCAGCAGTCCGTTAGCGGGAGCGCTCGTCAATGAGCAGTTCTTC. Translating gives CASSPLAGALVNEQFF.

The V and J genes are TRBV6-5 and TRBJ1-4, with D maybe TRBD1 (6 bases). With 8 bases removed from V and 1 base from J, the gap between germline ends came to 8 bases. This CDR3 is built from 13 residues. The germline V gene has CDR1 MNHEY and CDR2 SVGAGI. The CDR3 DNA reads TGTGCCAGCGCAGGGGTAACTAATGAAAAACTGTTTTTT. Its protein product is CASAGVTNEKLFF.

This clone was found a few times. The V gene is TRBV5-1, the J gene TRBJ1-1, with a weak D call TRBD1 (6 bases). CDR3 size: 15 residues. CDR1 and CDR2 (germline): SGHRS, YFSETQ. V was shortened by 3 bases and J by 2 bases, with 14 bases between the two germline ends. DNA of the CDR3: TGCGCCAGCAGCTCGTCGCCGGGACAAAACACTGAAGCTTTCTTT. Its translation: CASSSSPGQNTEAFF.

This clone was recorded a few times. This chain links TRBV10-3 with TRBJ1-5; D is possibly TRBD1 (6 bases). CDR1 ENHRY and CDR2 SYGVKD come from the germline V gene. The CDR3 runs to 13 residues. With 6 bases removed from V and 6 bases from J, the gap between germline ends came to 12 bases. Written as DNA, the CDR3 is TGTGCCATCAGCCCAGGGGAACCTCAGCCCCAGCATTTT. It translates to CAISPGEPQPQHF.

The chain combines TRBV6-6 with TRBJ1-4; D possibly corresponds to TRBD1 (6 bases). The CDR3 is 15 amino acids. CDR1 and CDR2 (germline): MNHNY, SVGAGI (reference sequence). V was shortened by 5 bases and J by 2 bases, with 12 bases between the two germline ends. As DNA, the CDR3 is TGTGCCAGCAGTACATACAGGGACACTAATGAAAAACTGTTTTTT. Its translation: CASSTYRDTNEKLFF.

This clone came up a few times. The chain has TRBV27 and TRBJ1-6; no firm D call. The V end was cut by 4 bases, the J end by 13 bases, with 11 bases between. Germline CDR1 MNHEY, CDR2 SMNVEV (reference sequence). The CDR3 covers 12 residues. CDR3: CASSSGSLPLHF. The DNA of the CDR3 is TGTGCCAGCAGTTCAGGAAGCCTCCCCCTCCACTTT.

The CDR3 DNA sequence: TGTGCCAGCAGCCGTCAGAGGGAGACCGGGGAGCTGTTTTTT. It yields the protein CASSRQRETGELFF. The rearrangement joins TRBV3-1 (or the pseudogene TRBV3-2) to TRBJ2-2, with D possibly matching TRBD2 (5 bases). The CDR3 sequence is 14 residues long. Trimming left V 4 bases short and J 5 bases short, with 11 bases between. The germline gives CDR1 LGHDT, CDR2 YNNKEL (reference sequence).

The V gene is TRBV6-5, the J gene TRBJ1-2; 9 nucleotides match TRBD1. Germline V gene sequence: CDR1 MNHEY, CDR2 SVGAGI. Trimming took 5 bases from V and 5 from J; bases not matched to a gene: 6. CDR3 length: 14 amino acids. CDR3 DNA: TGTGCCAGCAGTCAGGGACAGGGTCGGTATGGCTACACCTTC. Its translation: CASSQGQGRYGYTF.

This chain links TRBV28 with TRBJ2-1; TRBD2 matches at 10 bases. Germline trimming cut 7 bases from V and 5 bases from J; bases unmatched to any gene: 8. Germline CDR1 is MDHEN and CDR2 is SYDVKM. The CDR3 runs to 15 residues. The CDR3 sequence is CASTKAGGRNNEQFF. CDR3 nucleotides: TGTGCCAGCACCAAAGCGGGGGGGAGAAACAATGAGCAGTTCTTC. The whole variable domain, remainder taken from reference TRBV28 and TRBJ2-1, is DVKVTQSSRYLVKRTGEKVFLECVQDMDHENMFWYRQDPGLGLRLIYFSYDVKMKEKGDIPEGYSVSREKKERFSLILESASTNQTSMYLCASTKAGGRNNEQFFGPGTRLTVL.

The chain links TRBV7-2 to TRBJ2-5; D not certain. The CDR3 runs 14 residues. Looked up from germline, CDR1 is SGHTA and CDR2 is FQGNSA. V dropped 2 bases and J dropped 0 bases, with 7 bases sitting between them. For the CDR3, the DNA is TGTGCCAGCAGCTTACGGCGGTACCAAGAGACCCAGTACTTC. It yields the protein CASSLRRYQETQYF.

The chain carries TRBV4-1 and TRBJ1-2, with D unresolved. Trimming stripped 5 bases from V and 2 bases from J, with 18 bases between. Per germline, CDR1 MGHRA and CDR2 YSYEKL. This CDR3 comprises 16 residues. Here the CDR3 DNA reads TGCGCCAGCAGCTTAATTGGCAGAACGCCCAACTATGGCTACACCTTC. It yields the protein CASSLIGRTPNYGYTF.

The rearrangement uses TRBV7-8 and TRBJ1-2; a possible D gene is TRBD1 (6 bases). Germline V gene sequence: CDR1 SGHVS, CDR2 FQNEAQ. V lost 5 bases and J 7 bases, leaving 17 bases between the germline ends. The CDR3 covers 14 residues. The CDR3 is CASSPRGGLRGYTF. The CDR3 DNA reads TGTGCCAGCAGCCCCCGGGGGGGGCTGCGTGGCTACACCTTC.

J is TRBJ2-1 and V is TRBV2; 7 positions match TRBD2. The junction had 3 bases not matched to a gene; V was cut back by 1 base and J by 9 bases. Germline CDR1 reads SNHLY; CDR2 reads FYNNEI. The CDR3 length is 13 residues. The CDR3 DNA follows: TGTGCCAGCAGTGAAGAGGGAGGGAGTGAGCAGTTCTTC. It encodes CASSEEGGSEQFF.

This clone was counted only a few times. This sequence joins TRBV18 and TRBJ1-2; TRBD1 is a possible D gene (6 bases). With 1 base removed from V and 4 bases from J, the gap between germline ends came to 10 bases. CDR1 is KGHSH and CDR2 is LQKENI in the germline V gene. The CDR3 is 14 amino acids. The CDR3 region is CASSPLGQTYGYTF. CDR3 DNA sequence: TGTGCCAGCTCACCACTGGGACAAACCTATGGCTACACCTTC.

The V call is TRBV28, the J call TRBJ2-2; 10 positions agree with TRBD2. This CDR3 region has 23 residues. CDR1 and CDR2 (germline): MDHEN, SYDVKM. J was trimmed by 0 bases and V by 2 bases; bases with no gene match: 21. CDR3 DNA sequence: TGTGCCAGCAGTTTAGTCGTTCCCCCTTCGAGCGGGAGGGTTAAAGCGAACACCGGGGAGCTGTTTTTT. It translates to CASSLVVPPSSGRVKANTGELFF.

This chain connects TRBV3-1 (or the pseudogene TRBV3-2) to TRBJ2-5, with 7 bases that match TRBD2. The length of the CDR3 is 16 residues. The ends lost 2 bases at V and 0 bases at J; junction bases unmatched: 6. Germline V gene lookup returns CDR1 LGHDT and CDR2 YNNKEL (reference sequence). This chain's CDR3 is CASSQTRLAHQETQYF. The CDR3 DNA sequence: TGTGCCAGCAGCCAAACCCGACTAGCCCACCAAGAGACCCAGTACTTC.

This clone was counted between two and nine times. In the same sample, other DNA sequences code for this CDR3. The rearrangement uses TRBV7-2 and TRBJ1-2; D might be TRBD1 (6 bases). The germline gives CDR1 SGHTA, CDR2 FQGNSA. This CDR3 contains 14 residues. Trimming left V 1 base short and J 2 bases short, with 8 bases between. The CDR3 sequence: CASSLGTGNYGYTF. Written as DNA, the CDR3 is TGTGCCAGCAGCTTAGGAACAGGGAACTATGGCTACACCTTC. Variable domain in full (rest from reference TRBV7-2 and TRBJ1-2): GAGVSQSPSNKVTEKGKDVELRCDPISGHTALYWYRQSLGQGLEFLIYFQGNSAPDKSGLPSDRFSAERTGGSVSTLTIQRTQQEDSAVYLCASSLGTGNYGYTFGSGTRLTVV.

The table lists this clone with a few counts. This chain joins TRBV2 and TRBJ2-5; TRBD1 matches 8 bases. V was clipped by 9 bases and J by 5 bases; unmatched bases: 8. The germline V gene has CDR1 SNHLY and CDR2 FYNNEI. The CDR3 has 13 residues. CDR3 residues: CASERNRGETQYF. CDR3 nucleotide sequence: TGTGCCAGTGAAAGGAACAGGGGGGAGACCCAGTACTTC.